The present T cell receptor beta chain was sequenced within a study of control samples from healthy donors and cancer patients. Profiling relied on immunoSEQ multiplex PCR, and the TCRdb table lists in-frame clones only, not all of them. Among about 75,000 clones listed, roughly 80% were seen once. This TCR came from a man aged 50 or older in good health. Material: blood.

This CDR3 is CASSLSQGAVYGYTF. The DNA for the CDR3 is TGTGCCAGCAGCTTATCACAGGGGGCCGTCTATGGCTACACCTTC. The chain uses TRBV11-3 and TRBJ1-2; 9 bases map to TRBD1. This CDR3 has 15 residues. The V gene's germline CDR1 is SGHNT and CDR2 YENEEA. Losses at the gene ends were 2 bases for V and 4 bases for J; bases not matched to a gene: 5.